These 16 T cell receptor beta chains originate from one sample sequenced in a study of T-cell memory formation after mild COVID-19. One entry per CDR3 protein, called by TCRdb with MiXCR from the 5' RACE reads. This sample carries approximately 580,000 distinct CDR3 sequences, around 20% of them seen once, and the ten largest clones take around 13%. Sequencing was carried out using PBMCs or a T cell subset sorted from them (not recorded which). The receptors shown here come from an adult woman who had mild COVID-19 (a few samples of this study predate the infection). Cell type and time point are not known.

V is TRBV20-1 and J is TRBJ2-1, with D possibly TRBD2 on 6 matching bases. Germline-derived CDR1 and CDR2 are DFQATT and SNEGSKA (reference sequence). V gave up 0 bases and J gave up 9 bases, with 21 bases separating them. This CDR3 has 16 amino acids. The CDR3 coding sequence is TGCAGTGCTAGAGACTATGGGGGGTCGACTTTAAGTGAGCAGTTCTTC. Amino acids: CSARDYGGSTLSEQFF.

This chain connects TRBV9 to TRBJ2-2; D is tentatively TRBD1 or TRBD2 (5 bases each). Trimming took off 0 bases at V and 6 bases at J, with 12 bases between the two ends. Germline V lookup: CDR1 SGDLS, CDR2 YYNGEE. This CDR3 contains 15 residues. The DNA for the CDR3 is TGTGCCAGCAGCGTAGGTTCGAGGGGAGCCGGGGAGCTGTTTTTT. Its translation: CASSVGSRGAGELFF.

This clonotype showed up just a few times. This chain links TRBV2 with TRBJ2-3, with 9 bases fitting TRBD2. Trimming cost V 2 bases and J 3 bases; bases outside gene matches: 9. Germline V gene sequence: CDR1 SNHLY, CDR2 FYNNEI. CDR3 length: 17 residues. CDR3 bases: TGTGCCAGCAGTGAACCGGGCGGGAGGGCCGGGACAGATACGCAGTATTTT. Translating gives CASSEPGGRAGTDTQYF.

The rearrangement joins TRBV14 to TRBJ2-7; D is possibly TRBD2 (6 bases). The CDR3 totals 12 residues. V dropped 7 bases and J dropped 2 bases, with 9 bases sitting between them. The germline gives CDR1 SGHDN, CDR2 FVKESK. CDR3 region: CASKTGAYEQYF. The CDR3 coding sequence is TGTGCCAGCAAAACGGGGGCCTACGAGCAGTACTTC.

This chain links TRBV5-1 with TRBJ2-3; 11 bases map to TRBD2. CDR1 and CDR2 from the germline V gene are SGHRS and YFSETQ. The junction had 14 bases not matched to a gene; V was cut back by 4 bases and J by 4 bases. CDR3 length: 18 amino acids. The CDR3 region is CASSGEGTSGFKPDTQYF. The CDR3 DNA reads TGCGCCAGCAGCGGGGAGGGGACTAGCGGTTTCAAACCAGATACGCAGTATTTT.

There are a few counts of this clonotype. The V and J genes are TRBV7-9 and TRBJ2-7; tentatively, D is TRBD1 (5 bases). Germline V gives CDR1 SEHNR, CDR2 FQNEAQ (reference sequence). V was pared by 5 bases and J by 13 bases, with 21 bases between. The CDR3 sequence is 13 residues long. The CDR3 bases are TGTGCCAGCAGCCCAGGGAACTCCTACGAGCCCTACTTC. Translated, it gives CASSPGNSYEPYF.

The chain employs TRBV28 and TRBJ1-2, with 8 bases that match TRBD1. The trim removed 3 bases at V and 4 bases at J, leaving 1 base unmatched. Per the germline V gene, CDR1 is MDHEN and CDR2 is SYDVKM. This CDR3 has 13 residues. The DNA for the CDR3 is TGTGCCAGCAGTTTCACAGGGGGCTATGGCTACACCTTC. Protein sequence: CASSFTGGYGYTF.

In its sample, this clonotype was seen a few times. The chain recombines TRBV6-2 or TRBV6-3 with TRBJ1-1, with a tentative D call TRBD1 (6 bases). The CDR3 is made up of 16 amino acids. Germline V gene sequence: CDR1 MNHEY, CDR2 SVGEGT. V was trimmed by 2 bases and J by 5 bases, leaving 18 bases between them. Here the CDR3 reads CASSYEIAGASTEAFF. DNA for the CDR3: TGTGCCAGCAGTTACGAAATAGCGGGGGCATCAACTGAAGCTTTCTTT.

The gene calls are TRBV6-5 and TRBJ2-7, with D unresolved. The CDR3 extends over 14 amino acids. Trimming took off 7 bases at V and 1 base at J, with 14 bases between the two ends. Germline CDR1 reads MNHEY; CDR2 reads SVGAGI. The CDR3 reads CASTSASRSYEQYF. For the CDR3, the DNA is TGTGCCAGCACCTCGGCCTCCCGTTCCTACGAGCAGTACTTC.

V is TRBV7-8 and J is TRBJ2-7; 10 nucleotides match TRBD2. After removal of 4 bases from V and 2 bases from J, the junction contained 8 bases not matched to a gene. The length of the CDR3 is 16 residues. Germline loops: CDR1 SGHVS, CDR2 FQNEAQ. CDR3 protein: CASSWLTSGLPYEQYF. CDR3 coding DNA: TGTGCCAGCAGCTGGCTGACTAGCGGGCTTCCCTACGAGCAGTACTTC. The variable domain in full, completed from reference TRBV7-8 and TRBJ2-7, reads GAGVSQSPRYKVAKRGQDVALRCDPISGHVSLFWYQQALGQGPEFLTYFQNEAQLDKSGLPSDRFFAERPEGSVSTLKIQRTQQEDSAVYLCASSWLTSGLPYEQYFGPGTRLTVT.

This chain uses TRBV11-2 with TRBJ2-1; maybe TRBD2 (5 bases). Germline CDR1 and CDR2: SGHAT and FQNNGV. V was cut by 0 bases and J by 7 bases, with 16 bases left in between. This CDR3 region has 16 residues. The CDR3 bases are TGTGCCAGCAGCTTAGAGGTCGGAGGAGTCGCGAATGAGCAGTTCTTC. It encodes CASSLEVGGVANEQFF.

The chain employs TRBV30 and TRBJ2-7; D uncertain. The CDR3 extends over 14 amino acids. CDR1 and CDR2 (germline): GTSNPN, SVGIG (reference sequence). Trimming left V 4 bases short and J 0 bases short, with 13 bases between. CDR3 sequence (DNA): TGTGCCTGGAACCGGGTCCTGAGCTCCTACGAGCAGTACTTC. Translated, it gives CAWNRVLSSYEQYF.

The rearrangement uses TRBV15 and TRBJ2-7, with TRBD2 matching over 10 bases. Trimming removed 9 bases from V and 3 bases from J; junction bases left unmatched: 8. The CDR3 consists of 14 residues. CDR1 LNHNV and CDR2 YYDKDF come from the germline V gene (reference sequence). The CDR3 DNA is TGTGCCACGGGTATAGCGGGGGGAATCTACGAGCAGTACTTC. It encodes CATGIAGGIYEQYF.

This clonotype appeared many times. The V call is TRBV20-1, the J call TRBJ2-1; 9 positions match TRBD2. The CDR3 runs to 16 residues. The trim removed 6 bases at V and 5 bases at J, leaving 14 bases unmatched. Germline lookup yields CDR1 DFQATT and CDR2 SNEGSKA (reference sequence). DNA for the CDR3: TGCAGTGCAAAGGGGGTGGCTAGCGGGGATCACAATGAGCAGTTCTTC. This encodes CSAKGVASGDHNEQFF.

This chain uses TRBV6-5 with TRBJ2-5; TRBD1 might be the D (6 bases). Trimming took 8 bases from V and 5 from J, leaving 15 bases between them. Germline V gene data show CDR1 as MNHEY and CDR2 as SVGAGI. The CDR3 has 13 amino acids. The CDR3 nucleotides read TGTGCCAGCTGTTTGGGCAGGGGTGAGACCCAGTACTTC. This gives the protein CASCLGRGETQYF.

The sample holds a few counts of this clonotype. CDR3 bases: TGTGCCAGCAGTCGCGGACAGGGGGCGGGAACCCAGTACTTC. Encoded protein: CASSRGQGAGTQYF. The V and J genes are TRBV27 and TRBJ2-5; 11 positions agree with TRBD1. CDR1 and CDR2 (germline): MNHEY, SMNVEV (reference sequence). The CDR3 spans 14 residues. V shed 5 bases, J shed 8 bases, and the junction held 7 bases outside the gene matches.